These 31 T cell receptor beta chains were sequenced from one sample in a study of blood T cell repertoires in COVID-19. Clones were read by immunoSEQ multiplex PCR, and TCRdb kept only the in-frame ones, dropping some. Of some 350,000 clones listed, more than 70% are singletons. The sequenced material came from peripheral blood. Receptors were obtained from a woman aged 25 to 39 with COVID-19, enrolled during active disease.

The V gene is TRBV12-5, the J gene TRBJ2-5, with TRBD1 identical over 10 bases. Per germline, CDR1 LGHNT and CDR2 FRNRAP. Trimming cost V 4 bases and J 5 bases; bases outside gene matches: 10. This CDR3 spans 16 amino acids. Here the CDR3 reads CASGSGTGVNGETQYF. CDR3 nucleotides: TGTGCTAGTGGTTCCGGGACAGGGGTTAATGGGGAGACCCAGTACTTC.

This clone has more than one count but fewer than ten. The rearrangement links TRBV6-1 to TRBJ2-3, with 14 bases aligning to TRBD2. The germline V gene has CDR1 MNHNS and CDR2 SASEGT. CDR3 length: 21 amino acids. With 0 bases clipped from V and 0 bases from J, the junction kept 11 bases outside the gene matches. DNA for the CDR3: TGTGCCAGCAGTGAAGCTGAGTGGGGACTAGCGGGAGACGCTAGCACAGATACGCAGTATTTT. It specifies CASSEAEWGLAGDASTDTQYF.

This chain joins TRBV7-2 and TRBJ2-1; TRBD2 matches 12 bases. After removal of 1 base from V and 8 bases from J, the junction contained 6 bases not matched to a gene. CDR3 length: 16 residues. Looked up from germline, CDR1 is SGHTA and CDR2 is FQGNSA. The CDR3 region is CASSLVASGGAYEQFF. CDR3 bases: TGTGCCAGCAGCTTAGTCGCTAGCGGGGGGGCATATGAGCAGTTCTTC.

This clone was found once. This rearrangement joins TRBV5-5 to TRBJ2-5; the D gene is possibly TRBD2 (6 bases). Germline loops: CDR1 SGHKS, CDR2 YYEKEE (reference sequence). This CDR3 spans 14 amino acids. The V gene lost 9 bases and the J gene lost 4 bases, with 19 bases spanning the gap. The CDR3 DNA sequence: TGTGCCACCCAAAATCCTGGGGGGACAGAGACCCAGTACTTC. Translation: CATQNPGGTETQYF.

The sample holds one count of this clone. The J gene is TRBJ2-5, the V gene TRBV5-1; D gene uncertain. CDR1 and CDR2 from the germline V gene are SGHRS and YFSETQ. V shed 1 base and J shed 5 bases, with 12 bases lying between them. This CDR3 comprises 14 residues. The CDR3 DNA follows: TGCGCCAGCAGCTTGTTGATCGGGTACGAGACCCAGTACTTC. As protein: CASSLLIGYETQYF.

The V gene is TRBV27, the J gene TRBJ1-5; D perhaps matches TRBD1 (5 bases). The CDR3 has 15 residues. The germline CDR1 and CDR2 sequences are MNHEY and SMNVEV (reference sequence). V was clipped by 6 bases and J by 0 bases, with 12 bases between them. The CDR3 is CASRIGVNSNQPQHF. CDR3 nucleotides: TGTGCCAGCAGAATAGGGGTTAATAGCAATCAGCCCCAGCATTTT.

This clone was seen once. The chain couples TRBV7-2 to TRBJ2-7; 11 nucleotides line up with TRBD2. The CDR3 has 14 amino acids. The V and J ends lost 3 bases and 5 bases, in that order; junction bases with no gene match: 3. Germline loops: CDR1 SGHTA, CDR2 FQGNSA. The CDR3 is CASSFSGGAHEQYF. The CDR3 DNA reads as TGTGCCAGCAGCTTTAGCGGGGGGGCCCACGAGCAGTACTTC. The full variable domain, its missing parts supplied by reference TRBV7-2 and TRBJ2-7, is GAGVSQSPSNKVTEKGKDVELRCDPISGHTALYWYRQSLGQGLEFLIYFQGNSAPDKSGLPSDRFSAERTGGSVSTLTIQRTQQEDSAVYLCASSFSGGAHEQYFGPGTRLTVT.

The chain combines TRBV19 with TRBJ2-1; 16 bases are shared with TRBD2. Germline loops: CDR1 LNHDA, CDR2 SQIVND (reference sequence). The CDR3 is 19 amino acids. V gave up 3 bases and J gave up 0 bases; unmatched junction bases: 5. CDR3: CASSMGLAGGPSSYNEQFF. The CDR3 DNA sequence: TGTGCCAGTAGTATGGGACTAGCGGGGGGGCCGAGCTCCTACAATGAGCAGTTCTTC.

The chain employs TRBV2 and TRBJ1-2; the match to TRBD1 covers 7 bases. The CDR3 spans 15 residues. V shed 3 bases, J shed 4 bases, and the junction held 8 bases outside the gene matches. Germline V gives CDR1 SNHLY, CDR2 FYNNEI. CDR3 loop: CASSDGTDWIYGYTF. CDR3 nucleotides: TGTGCCAGCAGTGACGGGACAGACTGGATCTATGGCTACACCTTC. Looking up the rest from reference TRBV2 and TRBJ1-2 gives the full variable domain: EPEVTQTPSHQVTQMGQEVILRCVPISNHLYFYWYRQILGQKVEFLVSFYNNEISEKSEIFDDQFSVERPDGSNFTLKIRSTKLEDSAMYFCASSDGTDWIYGYTFGSGTRLTVV.

The chain employs TRBV6-2 or TRBV6-3 and TRBJ2-3; 8 nucleotides match TRBD2. CDR1 is MNHEY, CDR2 SVGEGT, per germline. V shed 2 bases and J 5 bases; nucleotides not matched to a gene: 9. The CDR3 totals 16 residues. Here the CDR3 reads CASSYDASGGEDTQYF. In nucleotides, the CDR3 is TGTGCCAGCAGTTACGACGCCAGCGGGGGTGAAGATACGCAGTATTTT.

The chain combines TRBV2 with TRBJ2-7; 8 bases are shared with TRBD2. The CDR3 covers 14 residues. V lost 7 bases and J lost 6; bases outside the gene matches: 11. Germline-derived CDR1 and CDR2 are SNHLY and FYNNEI. The chain's CDR3 is CASTRPSGSCEQYV. CDR3 DNA sequence: TGTGCCAGCACCCGGCCCAGCGGGAGTTGCGAGCAGTACGTC.

J is TRBJ2-1 and V is TRBV11-2; possibly TRBD1 for D (5 bases). The V gene lost 6 bases and the J gene lost 0 bases, with 12 bases spanning the gap. The CDR3 spans 15 residues. Germline V lookup: CDR1 SGHAT, CDR2 FQNNGV. CDR3 sequence (DNA): TGTGCCAGCAGGCCTTCAGGGCCCTCCTACAATGAGCAGTTCTTC. It is translated as CASRPSGPSYNEQFF.

The rearrangement links TRBV11-2 to TRBJ1-4; D remains unclear. CDR3 length: 19 residues. CDR1 is SGHAT, CDR2 FQNNGV, per germline. Trimming removed 0 bases at V and 2 bases at J, with 19 bases between. The CDR3 protein is CASSLEEGMWGFTNEKLFF. CDR3 coding DNA: TGTGCCAGCAGCTTAGAAGAGGGCATGTGGGGTTTCACTAATGAAAAACTGTTTTTT.

The V and J genes are TRBV10-3 and TRBJ1-5; D remains unclear. V dropped 11 bases and J dropped 0 bases, with 11 bases sitting between them. The CDR3 contains 13 residues. Looked up from germline, CDR1 is ENHRY and CDR2 is SYGVKD. The CDR3 here is CAASGYSNQPQHF. The CDR3 DNA reads TGTGCCGCCTCCGGGTATAGCAATCAGCCCCAGCATTTT.

V gene TRBV9 combines with J gene TRBJ2-3; TRBD2 agrees at 8 bases. Germline V gene sequence: CDR1 SGDLS, CDR2 YYNGEE. The CDR3 spans 16 residues. V shed 2 bases and J 3 bases; nucleotides not matched to a gene: 8. CDR3 coding DNA: TGTGCCAGCAGCGTGTTCGGGAGGGGTTTTACAGATACGCAGTATTTT. This encodes CASSVFGRGFTDTQYF.

V is TRBV4-3 and J is TRBJ1-2; TRBD1 matches at 7 bases. This CDR3 is 14 amino acids long. The germline gives CDR1 LGHNA, CDR2 YSLEER. Losses at the gene ends were 4 bases for V and 4 bases for J; bases not matched to a gene: 6. CDR3 in DNA: TGCGCCAGCAGCCGCGCAGGGGGTGGCTATGGCTACACCTTC. Its translation is CASSRAGGGYGYTF.

This chain links TRBV30 with TRBJ2-2; 12 bases map to TRBD1. Per the germline V gene, CDR1 is GTSNPN and CDR2 is SVGIG (reference sequence). CDR3 length: 14 residues. Losses at the gene ends were 5 bases for V and 7 bases for J; bases not matched to a gene: 5. In nucleotides, the CDR3 is TGTGCCTGGGGGGACAGGGGGCTTAACGGGGAGCTGTTTTTT. This sequence encodes CAWGDRGLNGELFF.

The V and J genes are TRBV29-1 and TRBJ2-1; 8 nucleotides line up with TRBD2. Looked up from germline, CDR1 is SQVTM and CDR2 is ANQGSEA. V trimming: 0 bases; J trimming: 4 bases; junction bases outside the gene matches: 5. CDR3 length: 15 residues. The CDR3 nucleotides read TGCAGCGTTGAAGACGGGAGACTAGCGTACAATGAGCAGTTCTTC. Amino acids: CSVEDGRLAYNEQFF.

The chain joins TRBV19 to TRBJ2-5; TRBD1 aligns across 9 bases. The CDR3 consists of 14 residues. The junction had 6 bases not matched to a gene; V was cut back by 6 bases and J by 4 bases. Germline V CDR1 and CDR2: LNHDA, SQIVND (reference sequence). The CDR3 here is CASSQTGGAETQYF. The CDR3 region has the DNA TGTGCCAGTAGCCAGACAGGGGGAGCAGAGACCCAGTACTTC.

The genes are TRBV6-2 or TRBV6-3 and TRBJ2-3; 10 bases map to TRBD1. Per germline, CDR1 MNHEY and CDR2 SVGEGT. The length of the CDR3 is 15 residues. The V segment lost 6 bases and the J segment 4 bases; nucleotides outside the gene matches: 7. The CDR3 loop reads CASSLGQGSPDTQYF. The CDR3 DNA reads TGTGCCAGCAGCCTGGGACAGGGGTCCCCAGATACGCAGTATTTT.

V usage is TRBV5-1 and J usage is TRBJ1-1, with D maybe TRBD1 (6 bases). The CDR3 contains 18 residues. CDR1 and CDR2 from the germline V gene are SGHRS and YFSETQ. Trimming removed 0 bases from V and 0 bases from J, with 18 bases in between. Written as DNA, the CDR3 is TGCGCCAGCAGCTTGGCCCCGGGGGGCGCCGGAATGAACACTGAAGCTTTCTTT. As protein: CASSLAPGGAGMNTEAFF.

This clone was counted between two and nine times. This chain connects TRBV4-2 to TRBJ1-1, with D possibly being TRBD1 (5 bases). CDR1 LGHNA and CDR2 YNFKEQ come from the germline V gene. There are 13 residues in the CDR3. V was cut by 0 bases and J by 5 bases, with 7 bases left in between. This CDR3 is CASSQDGGTEAFF. For the CDR3, the DNA is TGTGCCAGCAGCCAAGATGGGGGGACTGAAGCTTTCTTT.

This chain connects TRBV5-6 to TRBJ2-3, with TRBD1 identical over 9 bases. The CDR3 runs 16 residues. Germline CDR1 reads SGHDT; CDR2 reads YYEEEE. Losses at the gene ends were 0 bases for V and 3 bases for J; bases not matched to a gene: 5. The CDR3 reads CASSLAGGQGTDTQYF. Written as DNA, the CDR3 is TGTGCCAGCAGCTTGGCGGGGGGACAGGGAACAGATACGCAGTATTTT.

The chain uses TRBV6-4 and TRBJ1-1; the D gene is possibly TRBD1 (5 bases). CDR1 and CDR2 from the germline V gene are MRHNA and SNTAGT. V shed 4 bases and J shed 3 bases, with 18 bases lying between them. This CDR3 contains 16 residues. CDR3 in DNA: TGTGCCAGCAGTGTGCCCTCGGGGGGGGTGGACACTGAAGCTTTCTTT. It codes for CASSVPSGGVDTEAFF.

This chain connects TRBV12-5 to TRBJ2-5; D perhaps matches TRBD2 (5 bases). Per the germline V gene, CDR1 is LGHNT and CDR2 is FRNRAP. Trimming removed 6 bases at V and 6 bases at J, with 17 bases between. The CDR3 extends over 14 amino acids. The CDR3 DNA is TGTGCTAGTGGCCGGAGGATCGGTGGAAAGACCCAGTACTTC. It yields the protein CASGRRIGGKTQYF. The whole variable domain, filled in from reference TRBV12-5 and TRBJ2-5, reads DARVTQTPRHKVTEMGQEVTMRCQPILGHNTVFWYRQTMMQGLELLAYFRNRAPLDDSGMPKDRFSAEMPDATLATLKIQPSEPRDSAVYFCASGRRIGGKTQYFGPGTRLLVL.

The genes are TRBV9 and TRBJ2-1; D is unresolved. Trimming removed 4 bases from V and 2 bases from J, with 10 bases in between. There are 14 residues in the CDR3. Germline lookup yields CDR1 SGDLS and CDR2 YYNGEE. CDR3 coding DNA: TGTGCCAGCAGCCCCGGCCGGGCCTACAATGAGCAGTTCTTC. Protein sequence: CASSPGRAYNEQFF.

The chain couples TRBV19 to TRBJ1-1; tentatively, D is TRBD1 (6 bases). The CDR3 contains 15 residues. Per germline, CDR1 LNHDA and CDR2 SQIVND (reference sequence). Between the trimmed V and J ends, which lost 8 bases and 4 bases, there was a span of 20 bases. This CDR3 is CASCVRGAWATEAFF. For the CDR3, the DNA is TGTGCCAGTTGCGTCCGGGGGGCCTGGGCCACTGAAGCTTTCTTT.

The V call is TRBV11-2, the J call TRBJ2-1; perhaps TRBD2 as D (5 bases). Trimming stripped 6 bases from V and 4 bases from J, with 16 bases between. The V gene's germline CDR1 is SGHAT and CDR2 FQNNGV. The CDR3 spans 15 residues. The CDR3 protein is CASSSSLRRYNEQFF. DNA for the CDR3: TGTGCCAGCAGTTCTAGCCTCCGCCGTTACAATGAGCAGTTCTTC. The entire variable domain, with the rest obtained from reference TRBV11-2 and TRBJ2-1, is as follows: EAGVAQSPRYKIIEKRQSVAFWCNPISGHATLYWYQQILGQGPKLLIQFQNNGVVDDSQLPKDRFSAERLKGVDSTLKIQPAKLEDSAVYLCASSSSLRRYNEQFFGPGTRLTVL.

The genes are TRBV15 and TRBJ2-1, with 7 bases that match TRBD1. V shed 0 bases, J shed 6 bases, and the junction held 5 bases outside the gene matches. This CDR3 has 15 amino acids. Germline V gene sequence: CDR1 LNHNV, CDR2 YYDKDF (reference sequence). In DNA form, the CDR3 reads TGTGCCACCAGCAGAGATCGGGACAGTCTCAATGAGCAGTTCTTC. It encodes CATSRDRDSLNEQFF.

This chain joins TRBV9 and TRBJ2-7, with 11 bases matching TRBD2. Germline CDR1 and CDR2: SGDLS and YYNGEE. The trim removed 0 bases at V and 6 bases at J, leaving 5 bases unmatched. This CDR3 is built from 15 residues. The chain's CDR3 is CASSVVRSGRGEQYV. The DNA for the CDR3 is TGTGCCAGCAGCGTAGTCCGTAGCGGGAGGGGCGAGCAGTACGTC.

V and J are TRBV10-3 and TRBJ2-7; TRBD1 agrees at 7 bases. Germline V lookup: CDR1 ENHRY, CDR2 SYGVKD. This CDR3 region has 14 residues. After removal of 7 bases from V and 3 bases from J, the junction contained 9 bases not matched to a gene. Here the CDR3 DNA reads TGTGCCATCAAAGGGTGGGGACAGAGCTACGAGCAGTACTTC. Encoded protein: CAIKGWGQSYEQYF.